The rows below give T cell receptor beta chains drawn from one sample of a study of regulatory T cells in long-lasting Graves disease. Each CDR3 protein gets one entry after TCRdb re-called the multiplex PCR reads with MiXCR. This sample has about 400,000 distinct CDR3 sequences; about 20% occur once, and the top ten carry around 21%. The sequenced sample was peripheral blood mononuclear cells (PBMCs), obtained when the disease was refractory, from a patient treated with antithyroid drugs. The source is a female donor with Graves disease. CDR3s include the opening cysteine and the closing phenylalanine or tryptophan. A D gene is named only where the DNA matches it firmly. The size of a clone is reported for some rows only, either as once, few or many, or as a class for expanded clones.

size,J,D,V,CDR3,DNA
once,TRBJ2-1,NA,TRBV3-1,CASSHSGVNEQFF,TGTGCCAGCAGCCATTCGGGAGTCAATGAGCAGTTCTTC
NA,TRBJ1-1,TRBD1,TRBV6-1,CASRIGTGGDEAFF,TGTGCCAGCAGGATAGGGACAGGGGGAGATGAAGCTTTCTTT
few,TRBJ2-5,NA,TRBV5-4,CASSLEGYRKETQYF,TGTGCCAGCAGCTTGGAAGGGTATAGAAAAGAGACCCAGTACTTC
many,TRBJ2-5,NA,TRBV20-1,CSAASGLWEETQYF,TGCAGTGCGGCTTCCGGACTCTGGGAAGAGACCCAGTACTTC
few,TRBJ2-2,NA,TRBV18,CASSWDRTNTGELFF,TGTGCCAGCTCATGGGACCGAACGAACACCGGGGAGCTGTTTTTT
many,TRBJ1-1,NA,TRBV28,CASSPPGRRENTEAFF,TGTGCCAGCAGTCCTCCAGGACGGAGGGAAAACACTGAAGCTTTCTTT
NA,TRBJ1-5,NA,TRBV18,CASSPSRGADQPQHF,TGTGCCAGCTCACCATCCAGGGGTGCGGATCAGCCCCAGCATTTT
NA,TRBJ1-4,NA,TRBV3-1,CASSPSQPTNEKLSF,TGTGCCAGCAGCCCTAGTCAGCCAACTAATGAAAAACTGTCTTTT
NA,TRBJ2-3,NA,TRBV2,CASRTRSTDTQYF,TGTGCCAGCAGGACCCGCAGCACAGATACGCAGTATTTT
few,TRBJ1-1,NA,TRBV30,CAWSFPPRTEAFF,TGTGCCTGGAGTTTTCCCCCCAGAACGGAAGCTTTCTTT
many,TRBJ2-5,NA,TRBV4-3,CASSQDTYQETQYF,TGTGCCAGCAGCCAAGACACGTACCAAGAGACCCAGTACTTC
many,TRBJ2-5,TRBD2,TRBV12-5,CASGLVGLASFQETQYF,TGTGCTAGTGGTTTGGTGGGACTAGCGAGTTTCCAAGAGACCCAGTACTTC
NA,TRBJ2-4,NA,TRBV20-1,CSASKILAAKNIQYF,TGCAGTGCTAGTAAAATCCTTGCAGCCAAAAACATTCAGTACTTC
few,TRBJ2-2,TRBD2,TRBV6-1,CATLSGAGELFF,TGTGCCACTCTGAGCGGGGCGGGGGAGCTGTTTTTT
NA,TRBJ1-5,TRBD1,TRBV20-1,CSASQGQVNQPQHF,TGCAGTGCTTCCCAGGGACAGGTCAATCAGCCCCAGCATTTT
few,TRBJ2-7,TRBD2,TRBV20-1,CSARARGLAGRYEQYF,TGCAGTGCTAGAGCACGGGGACTAGCGGGAAGGTACGAGCAGTACTTC
NA,TRBJ2-2,TRBD2,TRBV20-1,CSARDQSRLAGGLNTGELFF,TGCAGTGCTAGAGATCAGTCGAGACTAGCGGGAGGGTTGAACACCGGGGAGCTGTTTTTT
few,TRBJ2-5,TRBD2,TRBV29-1,CSVEKTSGDQETQYF,TGCAGCGTTGAAAAGACTAGCGGAGACCAAGAGACCCAGTACTTC
few,TRBJ2-6,NA,TRBV20-1,CSARDDRHSGANVLTF,TGCAGTGCTAGAGATGACAGGCACTCTGGGGCCAACGTCCTGACTTTC
many,TRBJ2-7,NA,TRBV7-2,CASSLSQSIHEQYF,TGTGCCAGCAGCTTATCACAGTCGATCCACGAGCAGTACTTC
NA,TRBJ2-2,TRBD1,TRBV15,CATHPGQENTGELFF,TGTGCCACCCACCCGGGACAGGAGAACACCGGGGAGCTGTTTTTT
NA,TRBJ1-4,TRBD1,TRBV7-2,CASSLVEQGATNEKLFF,TGTGCCAGCAGCTTAGTAGAACAGGGGGCAACTAATGAAAAACTGTTTTTT
many,TRBJ2-7,NA,TRBV7-3,CASSPGQYYEQYF,TGTGCCAGCAGCCCTGGACAGTACTACGAGCAGTACTTC
NA,TRBJ1-2,NA,TRBV15,CATSREGNGLSEYGYTF,TGTGCCACCAGCAGAGAGGGTAATGGGTTGTCGGAGTATGGCTACACCTTC
NA,TRBJ2-7,TRBD2,TRBV29-1,CSVVGREGRYEQYF,TGCAGCGTTGTAGGGCGGGAGGGTCGGTACGAGCAGTACTTC
many,TRBJ1-2,NA,TRBV15,CATSSLTMRAAGVGGYTF,TGTGCCACCAGCAGCCTAACAATGCGCGCTGCAGGGGTAGGTGGCTACACCTTC
many,TRBJ2-5,NA,TRBV28,CASTPGAGHETQYF,TGTGCCAGCACCCCCGGGGCGGGACACGAGACCCAGTACTTC
many,TRBJ1-1,NA,TRBV28,CASRYSMNTEAFF,TGTGCCAGCCGTTACAGCATGAACACTGAAGCTTTCTTT
once,TRBJ1-1,TRBD1,TRBV20-1,CSASPPTGKINTEAFF,TGCAGTGCATCCCCTCCGACAGGGAAAATCAACACTGAAGCTTTCTTT
many,TRBJ1-6,TRBD1,TRBV7-6,CASSLGQGESPLHF,TGTGCCAGCAGCCTAGGACAGGGAGAGTCACCCCTCCACTTT
many,TRBJ2-5,TRBD1,TRBV11-2,CASSRNRDSFQETQYF,TGTGCCAGCAGCCGCAACAGGGACAGTTTCCAAGAGACCCAGTACTTC
NA,TRBJ2-3,NA,TRBV27,CASSPSKDTQYF,TGTGCCAGCAGTCCCTCTAAGGATACGCAGTATTTT
NA,TRBJ2-7,NA,TRBV20-1,CSALPGGGYEQYF,TGCAGTGCTCTTCCCGGTGGCGGGTACGAGCAGTACTTC
NA,TRBJ1-5,TRBD1,TRBV28,CASSLDRGNQPQNF,TGTGCCAGCAGTCTGGACAGGGGCAATCAGCCCCAGAATTTT
few,TRBJ2-3,NA,TRBV7-2,CASSLTARYTDTQYF,TGTGCCAGCAGCTTAACGGCGCGGTACACAGATACGCAGTATTTT
many,TRBJ2-7,NA,TRBV3-1,CASSQVYTPSEQYF,TGTGCCAGCAGCCAAGTCTATACTCCTTCCGAGCAGTACTTC
NA,TRBJ1-5,NA,TRBV2,CASSPGPPLNQPQHF,TGTGCCAGCAGTCCCGGGCCACCTTTGAATCAGCCCCAGCATTTT
few,TRBJ1-5,TRBD1,TRBV19,CASWTGGLEPQHF,TGTGCCAGTTGGACAGGGGGTCTGGAGCCCCAGCATTTT
few,TRBJ2-5,NA,TRBV4-2,CASSHDGETQYF,TGTGCCAGCAGCCACGACGGGGAGACCCAGTACTTC
many,TRBJ2-2,NA,TRBV2,CASSGGWNTGELFF,TGTGCCAGCAGTGGGGGTTGGAATACCGGGGAGCTGTTTTTT
NA,TRBJ2-7,TRBD2,TRBV12-3/TRBV12-4,CASSYSTTGGPKYEQYF,TGTGCCAGCAGTTACTCGACGACGGGAGGGCCAAAGTACGAGCAGTACTTC
NA,TRBJ2-5,NA,TRBV18,CASSPGNIRETQYF,TGTGCCAGCTCACCGGGAAACATCCGAGAGACCCAGTACTTC
NA,TRBJ1-5,NA,TRBV6-5,CASSYQNRTSNQPQHF,TGTGCCAGCAGTTACCAGAACAGAACTAGCAATCAGCCCCAGCATTTT
NA,TRBJ2-5,TRBD2,TRBV3-1,CASSQDRASGWETQYF,TGTGCCAGCAGCCAAGATCGGGCTAGCGGCTGGGAGACCCAGTACTTC
few,TRBJ2-5,TRBD2,TRBV3-1,CASSLTSGDPRETQYF,TGTGCCAGCAGCCTGACTAGCGGAGACCCCCGGGAGACCCAGTACTTC
NA,TRBJ2-5,NA,TRBV29-1,CSGGTSQETQYF,TGCAGCGGTGGGACCTCCCAAGAGACCCAGTACTTC
few,TRBJ2-2,NA,TRBV6-4,CASSGEPGQNTGELFF,TGTGCCAGCAGTGGAGAACCGGGACAGAACACCGGGGAGCTGTTTTTT
NA,TRBJ1-2,NA,TRBV19,CASSTGHYGYTF,TGTGCCAGTTCCACAGGGCACTATGGCTACACCTTC
few,TRBJ2-7,NA,TRBV20-1,CSASQPRGTYEQYF,TGCAGTGCTAGCCAACCCCGGGGAACCTACGAGCAGTACTTC
few,TRBJ1-2,NA,TRBV4-3,CASSQAWRAYGYTF,TGCGCCAGCAGCCAAGCATGGAGGGCCTATGGCTACACCTTC
many,TRBJ2-5,NA,TRBV7-2,CASSFAGLGETQYF,TGTGCCAGCAGCTTTGCGGGACTGGGGGAGACCCAGTACTTC
many,TRBJ2-7,NA,TRBV6-1,CASGWDLRRGEQYF,TGTGCCAGCGGGTGGGACCTCCGGAGGGGGGAGCAGTACTTC